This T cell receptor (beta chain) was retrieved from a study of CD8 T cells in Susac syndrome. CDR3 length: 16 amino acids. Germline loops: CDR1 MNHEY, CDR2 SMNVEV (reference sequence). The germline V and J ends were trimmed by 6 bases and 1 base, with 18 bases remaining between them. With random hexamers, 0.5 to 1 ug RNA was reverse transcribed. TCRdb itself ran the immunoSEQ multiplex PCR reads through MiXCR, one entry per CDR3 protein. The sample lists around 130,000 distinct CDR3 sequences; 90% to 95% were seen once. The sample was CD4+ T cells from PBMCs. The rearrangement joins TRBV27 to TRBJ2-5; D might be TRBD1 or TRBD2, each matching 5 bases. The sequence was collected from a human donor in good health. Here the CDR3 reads CASSQGPERIQETQYF. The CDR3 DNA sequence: TGTGCCAGCAGCCAGGGACCCGAAAGGATCCAAGAGACCCAGTACTTC.